The entry below describes one T cell receptor beta chain. Its specificity is not known. Produced via immunoSEQ multiplex PCR; TCRdb's table is partial and in-frame only. Among nearly 85,000 clones, around 78% were seen once, and the ten largest hold approximately 0.79%. The sample belongs to a study of OX40 agonist ivuxolimab in advanced cancers. Overall study: Patients receiving dose escalation had hepatocellular carcinoma, melanoma, renal cell or head and neck cancer. Three patients, one with hepatocellular carcinoma and two with cutaneous melanoma, responded partially.

The CDR3 runs 18 residues. Study-wide points: The CD4+ and CD8+ T cells in the blood had expanded clonally by week 6 at 0.1 to 3.0 mg/kg.

The material sequenced was CD4+ or CD8+ T cells sorted from blood, taken in a trial of the OX40 agonist ivuxolimab. The origin of this receptor is an adult with an advanced solid tumor such as melanoma, head and neck, liver or kidney cancer. The chain uses TRBV21-1 and TRBJ2-7; the table's D call, TRBD1, has no DNA check behind it. TRBV21-1 is tagged as a pseudogene. CDR3 region: CASSKKGGRTGEAYEQYF. The CDR3 bases are TGTGCCAGCAGCAAAAAGGGAGGTAGGACAGGGGAAGCCTACGAGCAGTACTTC.